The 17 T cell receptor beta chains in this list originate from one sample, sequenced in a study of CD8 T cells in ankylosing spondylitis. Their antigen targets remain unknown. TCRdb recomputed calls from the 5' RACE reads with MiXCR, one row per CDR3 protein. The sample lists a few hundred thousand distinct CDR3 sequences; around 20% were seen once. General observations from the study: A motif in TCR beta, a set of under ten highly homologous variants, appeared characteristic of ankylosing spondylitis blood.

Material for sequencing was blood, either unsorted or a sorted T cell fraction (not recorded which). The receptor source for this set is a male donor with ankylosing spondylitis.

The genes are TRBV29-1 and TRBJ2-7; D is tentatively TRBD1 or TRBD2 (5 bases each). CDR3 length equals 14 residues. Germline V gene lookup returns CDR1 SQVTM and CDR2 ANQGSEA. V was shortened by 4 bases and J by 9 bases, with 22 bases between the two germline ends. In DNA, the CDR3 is TGCAGCGTTGGATGGGGCGGAGGCCCGGGCGGGCAGTACTTC. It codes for CSVGWGGGPGGQYF.

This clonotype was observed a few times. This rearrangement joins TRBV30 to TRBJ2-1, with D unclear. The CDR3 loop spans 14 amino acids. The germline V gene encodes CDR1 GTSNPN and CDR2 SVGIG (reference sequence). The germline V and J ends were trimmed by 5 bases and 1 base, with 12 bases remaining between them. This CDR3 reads CAWVRKLSYNEQFF. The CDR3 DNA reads TGTGCCTGGGTCCGAAAACTGTCCTACAATGAGCAGTTCTTC.

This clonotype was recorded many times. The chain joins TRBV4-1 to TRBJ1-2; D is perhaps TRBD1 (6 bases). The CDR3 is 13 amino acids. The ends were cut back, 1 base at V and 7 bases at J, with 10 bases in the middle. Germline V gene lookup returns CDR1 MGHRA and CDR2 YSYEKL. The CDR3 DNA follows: TGCGCCAGCAGCCAAGTCAGGGGCGGTGGCTACACCTTC. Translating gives CASSQVRGGGYTF.

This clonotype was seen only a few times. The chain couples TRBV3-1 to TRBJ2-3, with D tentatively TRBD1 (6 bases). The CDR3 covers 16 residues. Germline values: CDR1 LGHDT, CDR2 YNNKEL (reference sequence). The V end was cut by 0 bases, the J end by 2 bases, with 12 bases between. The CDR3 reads CASSQDPWGLTDTQYF. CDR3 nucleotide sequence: TGTGCCAGCAGCCAAGATCCGTGGGGGCTCACAGATACGCAGTATTTT.

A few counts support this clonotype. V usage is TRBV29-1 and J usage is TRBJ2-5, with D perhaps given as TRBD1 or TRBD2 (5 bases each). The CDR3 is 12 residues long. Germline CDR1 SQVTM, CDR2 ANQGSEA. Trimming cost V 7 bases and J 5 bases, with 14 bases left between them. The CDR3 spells CSAGLTGETQYF. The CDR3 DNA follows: TGCAGCGCGGGGCTGACGGGGGAGACCCAGTACTTC.

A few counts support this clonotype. In DNA form, the CDR3 reads TGTGCCAGCAGCTTAGGGAAGGGCTACGAGCAGTACTTC. Its protein product is CASSLGKGYEQYF. The chain uses TRBV7-3 and TRBJ2-7; D uncertain. Trimming pared 2 bases from V and 3 bases from J, leaving 8 bases between. Germline V CDR1 and CDR2: SGHTA, FQGTGA. This CDR3 contains 13 residues.

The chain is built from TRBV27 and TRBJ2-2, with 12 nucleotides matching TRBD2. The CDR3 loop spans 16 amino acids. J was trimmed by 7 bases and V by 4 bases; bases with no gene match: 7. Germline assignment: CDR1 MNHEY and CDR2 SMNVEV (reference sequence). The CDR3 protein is CASSSRLAGAGGELFF. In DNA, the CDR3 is TGTGCCAGCAGTTCCAGACTAGCGGGAGCAGGCGGGGAGCTGTTTTTT.

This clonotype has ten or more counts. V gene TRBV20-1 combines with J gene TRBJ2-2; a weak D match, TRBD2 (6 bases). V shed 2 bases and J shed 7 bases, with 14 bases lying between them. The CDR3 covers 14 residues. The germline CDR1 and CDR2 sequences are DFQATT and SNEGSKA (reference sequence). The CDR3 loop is CSARRRGSYGELFF. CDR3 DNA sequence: TGCAGTGCTAGACGGAGGGGTTCATACGGGGAGCTGTTTTTT.

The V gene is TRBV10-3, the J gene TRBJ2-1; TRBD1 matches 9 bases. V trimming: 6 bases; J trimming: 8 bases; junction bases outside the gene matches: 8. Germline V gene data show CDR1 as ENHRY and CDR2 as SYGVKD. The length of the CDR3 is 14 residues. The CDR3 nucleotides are TGTGCCATCAGCTTGGACAGGGGAGGCGATGAGCAGTTCTTC. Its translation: CAISLDRGGDEQFF.

This CDR3 reads CASSQTNRYEQFF. CDR3 nucleotides: TGTGCCAGCAGCCAAACTAACAGATATGAGCAGTTCTTC. The V call is TRBV28, the J call TRBJ2-1; no reliable D call. The germline V gene has CDR1 MDHEN and CDR2 SYDVKM. With 6 bases removed from V and 8 bases from J, the gap between germline ends came to 14 bases. There are 13 residues in the CDR3.

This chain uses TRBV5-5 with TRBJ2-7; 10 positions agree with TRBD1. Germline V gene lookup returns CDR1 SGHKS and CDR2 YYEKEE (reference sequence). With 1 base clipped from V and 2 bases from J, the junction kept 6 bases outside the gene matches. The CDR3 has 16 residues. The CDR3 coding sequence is TGTGCCAGCAGCTTGACCGGGACAGGGGTTCCCTACGAGCAGTACTTC. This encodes CASSLTGTGVPYEQYF.

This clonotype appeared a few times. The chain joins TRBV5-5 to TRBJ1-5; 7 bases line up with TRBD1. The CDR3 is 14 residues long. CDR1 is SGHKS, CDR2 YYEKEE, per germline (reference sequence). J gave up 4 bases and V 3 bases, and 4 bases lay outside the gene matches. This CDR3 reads CASSWNRGNQPQHF. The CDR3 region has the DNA TGTGCCAGCAGCTGGAACAGGGGAAATCAGCCCCAGCATTTT.

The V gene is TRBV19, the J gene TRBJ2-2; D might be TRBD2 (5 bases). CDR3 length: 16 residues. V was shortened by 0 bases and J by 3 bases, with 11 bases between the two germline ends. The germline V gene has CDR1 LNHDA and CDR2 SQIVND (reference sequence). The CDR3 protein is CASSIEAGGYTGELFF. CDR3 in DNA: TGTGCCAGTAGTATAGAGGCAGGCGGGTACACCGGGGAGCTGTTTTTT.

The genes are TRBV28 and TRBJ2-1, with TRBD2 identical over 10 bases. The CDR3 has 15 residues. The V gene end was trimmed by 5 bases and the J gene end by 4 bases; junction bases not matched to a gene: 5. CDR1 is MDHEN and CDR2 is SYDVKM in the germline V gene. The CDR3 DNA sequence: TGTGCCAGCAGTCAGACTAGCGGGCCTTACAATGAGCAGTTCTTC. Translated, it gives CASSQTSGPYNEQFF.

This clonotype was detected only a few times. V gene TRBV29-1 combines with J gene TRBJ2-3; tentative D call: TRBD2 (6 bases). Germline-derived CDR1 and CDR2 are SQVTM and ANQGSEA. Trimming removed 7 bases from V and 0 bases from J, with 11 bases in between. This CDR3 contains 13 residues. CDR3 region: CSAPSGSTDTQYF. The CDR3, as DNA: TGCAGCGCTCCAAGCGGGAGCACAGATACGCAGTATTTT.

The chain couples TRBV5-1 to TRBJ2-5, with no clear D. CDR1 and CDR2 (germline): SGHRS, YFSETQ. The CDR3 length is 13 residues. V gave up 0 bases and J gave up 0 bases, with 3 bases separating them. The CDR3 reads CASSLDYQETQYF. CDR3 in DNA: TGCGCCAGCAGCTTGGATTACCAAGAGACCCAGTACTTC.

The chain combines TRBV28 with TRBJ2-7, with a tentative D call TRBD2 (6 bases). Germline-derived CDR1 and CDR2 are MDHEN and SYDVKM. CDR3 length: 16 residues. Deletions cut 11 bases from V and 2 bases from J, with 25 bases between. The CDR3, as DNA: TGTGCCCTAAGCCGAACCTCGCCGGGAGTCCCCTACGAGCAGTACTTC. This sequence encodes CALSRTSPGVPYEQYF.